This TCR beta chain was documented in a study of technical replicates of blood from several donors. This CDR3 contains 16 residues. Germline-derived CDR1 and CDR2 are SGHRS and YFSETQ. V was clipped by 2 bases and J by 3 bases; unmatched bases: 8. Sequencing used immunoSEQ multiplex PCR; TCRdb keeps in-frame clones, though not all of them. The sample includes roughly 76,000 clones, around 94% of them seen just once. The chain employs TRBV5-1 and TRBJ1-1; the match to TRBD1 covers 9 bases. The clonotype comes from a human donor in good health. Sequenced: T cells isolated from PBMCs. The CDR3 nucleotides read TGCGCCAGCAGCTTAACTCCGGGACAGGGCCACACTGAAGCTTTCTTT. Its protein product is CASSLTPGQGHTEAFF.